Below, 22 T cell receptor beta chains from the same sample are listed, as sequenced in a study of cytomegalovirus exposure and HLA in healthy donors. In the PCR, 60 Vbeta and 13 Jbeta primers were used. Data came from immunoSEQ multiplex PCR; TCRdb stores just in-frame clones and leaves some out. Of 100,000 or so clones listed, 75% are singletons. Specimen: PBMCs. The receptors were sampled from a man between 35 and 55 years old in good health and CMV-seronegative.

The chain combines TRBV4-1 with TRBJ2-5, with TRBD2 matching over 16 bases. This CDR3 has 18 amino acids. With 1 base clipped from V and 4 bases from J, the junction kept 6 bases outside the gene matches. Germline CDR1 and CDR2: MGHRA and YSYEKL. The CDR3: CASSQAGTSGGVRETQYF. For the CDR3, the DNA is TGCGCCAGCAGCCAAGCTGGGACTAGCGGGGGGGTGAGAGAGACCCAGTACTTC.

The J gene is TRBJ2-5, the V gene TRBV5-6; TRBD1 matches 10 bases. The CDR3 is 15 amino acids. Germline V gene data show CDR1 as SGHDT and CDR2 as YYEEEE. V dropped 4 bases and J dropped 6; count of bases not matched to a gene: 9. The CDR3 is CASSAPGDRGQTQYF. The CDR3 DNA sequence: TGTGCCAGCAGCGCACCCGGGGACAGGGGCCAGACCCAGTACTTC.

This chain uses TRBV2 with TRBJ2-5, with a tentative D call TRBD2 (6 bases). V was clipped by 4 bases and J by 7 bases, with 10 bases between them. The CDR3 contains 12 residues. Germline CDR1 SNHLY, CDR2 FYNNEI. The CDR3 sequence: CASSGGVGTQYF. CDR3 coding DNA: TGTGCCAGCAGTGGGGGGGTAGGGACCCAGTACTTC.

This clone has a handful of counts. The chain carries TRBV5-6 and TRBJ1-6; TRBD1 might be the D (5 bases). The CDR3 spans 14 residues. CDR1 SGHDT and CDR2 YYEEEE come from the germline V gene. Trimming cost V 4 bases and J 8 bases, with 13 bases left between them. The CDR3: CASSGRGRDSPLHF. The CDR3 bases are TGTGCCAGCAGCGGGCGGGGCAGGGATTCACCCCTCCACTTT.

The chain combines TRBV7-9 with TRBJ2-7, with a possible D match to TRBD1 (6 bases). The CDR3 runs 17 residues. Germline V gene lookup returns CDR1 SEHNR and CDR2 FQNEAQ (reference sequence). The V and J ends lost 4 bases and 0 bases respectively, with 19 bases between them. CDR3 DNA sequence: TGTGCCAGCAGCTATACCGTGGGACATGAAAGCTCCTACGAGCAGTACTTC. Its translation is CASSYTVGHESSYEQYF.

The sample holds a few counts of this clone. The rearrangement links TRBV4-3 to TRBJ2-7, with TRBD1 matching 8 bases. This CDR3 comprises 13 residues. Germline trimming cut 5 bases from V and 3 bases from J; bases unmatched to any gene: 3. The germline V gene encodes CDR1 LGHNA and CDR2 YSLEER. CDR3 region: CASSVGQGYEQYF. The CDR3, as DNA: TGCGCCAGCAGCGTCGGACAGGGCTACGAGCAGTACTTC.

The sample holds a few counts of this clone. The rearrangement uses TRBV29-1 and TRBJ1-2; perhaps TRBD1 as D (6 bases). Germline V gene lookup returns CDR1 SQVTM and CDR2 ANQGSEA. The V and J ends lost 7 bases and 6 bases respectively, with 15 bases between them. The CDR3 has 12 amino acids. The CDR3 is CSADPQGNGYTF. CDR3 bases: TGCAGCGCTGACCCACAGGGCAATGGCTACACCTTC.

This sequence joins TRBV19 and TRBJ1-6; D unresolved. Germline lookup yields CDR1 LNHDA and CDR2 SQIVND (reference sequence). V lost 8 bases, J lost 3 bases, and 11 bases lay in between. The CDR3 is made up of 14 amino acids. CDR3 amino acids: CASRRADYNSPLHF. CDR3 DNA sequence: TGTGCCAGTCGGAGGGCAGACTATAATTCACCCCTCCACTTT.

The chain joins TRBV30 to TRBJ2-7, with D unresolved. Trimming stripped 6 bases from V and 1 base from J, with 13 bases between. The germline V gene has CDR1 GTSNPN and CDR2 SVGIG (reference sequence). The CDR3 has 13 amino acids. This chain's CDR3 is CACRRLRSYEQYF. In DNA, the CDR3 is TGTGCCTGTCGCAGGCTTAGATCCTACGAGCAGTACTTC.

The chain recombines TRBV4-1 with TRBJ1-2, with 7 bases that match TRBD1. CDR3 length: 15 residues. CDR1 is MGHRA, CDR2 YSYEKL, per germline. With V trimmed by 3 bases and J by 4 bases, 8 bases remained unmatched. CDR3 nucleotides: TGCGCCAGCAGCCAGGCCGAAAACAGGGGCTATGGCTACACCTTC. The encoded protein is CASSQAENRGYGYTF.

The CDR3 nucleotides read TGTGCCAGTAGTATCCCAGGAGGAAACACCATATATTTT. The encoded protein is CASSIPGGNTIYF. This chain connects TRBV19 to TRBJ1-3; no firm D call. This CDR3 has 13 amino acids. The germline V gene has CDR1 LNHDA and CDR2 SQIVND (reference sequence). With 3 bases removed from V and 4 bases from J, the gap between germline ends came to 7 bases.

This chain connects TRBV4-3 to TRBJ1-2; 7 nucleotides line up with TRBD1. The CDR3 runs to 15 residues. CDR1 is LGHNA, CDR2 YSLEER, per germline. V lost 1 base and J lost 5; bases outside the gene matches: 7. This CDR3 is CASSQGRGTVYGYTF. The CDR3 DNA follows: TGCGCCAGCAGCCAAGGTCGAGGGACAGTTTATGGCTACACCTTC.

V is TRBV7-8 and J is TRBJ2-5, with a tentative D call TRBD1 (5 bases). This CDR3 has 16 residues. Germline lookup yields CDR1 SGHVS and CDR2 FQNEAQ. V lost 0 bases and J lost 1, with 12 bases in between. Here the CDR3 reads CASSLAYDSTQETQYF. DNA for the CDR3: TGTGCCAGCAGCTTAGCCTACGACAGCACCCAAGAGACCCAGTACTTC.

V gene TRBV29-1 combines with J gene TRBJ1-4, with TRBD1 matching over 8 bases. Germline V gene lookup returns CDR1 SQVTM and CDR2 ANQGSEA. Germline trimming cut 4 bases from V and 2 bases from J; bases unmatched to any gene: 0. The CDR3 has 13 residues. CDR3 sequence reads: CSVGTGTNEKLFF. CDR3 nucleotide sequence: TGCAGCGTTGGGACAGGGACTAATGAAAAACTGTTTTTT.

The CDR3 protein is CASSTPPGKSGFGNTEAFF. As DNA, the CDR3 is TGTGCCAGCAGCACCCCCCCCGGCAAGTCCGGGTTCGGGAACACTGAAGCTTTCTTT. The chain uses TRBV9 and TRBJ1-1; D is undetermined. Trimming left V 4 bases short and J 1 base short, with 26 bases between. In germline, CDR1 is SGDLS, CDR2 YYNGEE. The CDR3 consists of 19 residues.

The chain has TRBV9 and TRBJ2-1, with 14 positions matching TRBD2. The germline CDR1 and CDR2 sequences are SGDLS and YYNGEE. The length of the CDR3 is 16 residues. Losses at the gene ends were 3 bases for V and 4 bases for J; bases not matched to a gene: 3. CDR3 sequence reads: CASSGLAGGTYNEQFF. CDR3 sequence (DNA): TGTGCCAGCAGCGGACTAGCGGGAGGGACTTACAATGAGCAGTTCTTC.

The chain carries TRBV28 and TRBJ2-7; 9 nucleotides line up with TRBD1. V dropped 2 bases and J dropped 12; count of bases not matched to a gene: 11. This CDR3 region has 14 residues. Looked up from germline, CDR1 is MDHEN and CDR2 is SYDVKM. The CDR3 coding sequence is TGTGCCAGCAGTTTACGACGGGACAGGGCTTCAGGGTACTTC. It specifies CASSLRRDRASGYF.

V and J are TRBV18 and TRBJ1-5; D might be TRBD1 (5 bases). Germline V gene sequence: CDR1 KGHSH, CDR2 LQKENI. The V gene lost 0 bases and the J gene lost 0 bases, with 12 bases spanning the gap. This CDR3 has 17 residues. This chain's CDR3 is CASSPPGREGSNQPQHF. The CDR3 DNA follows: TGTGCCAGCTCACCACCGGGGCGGGAGGGTAGCAATCAGCCCCAGCATTTT.

V and J are TRBV6-5 and TRBJ1-6; TRBD1 might be the D (5 bases). The CDR3 consists of 13 residues. CDR1 is MNHEY and CDR2 is SVGAGI in the germline V gene. Trimming left V 3 bases short and J 7 bases short, with 7 bases between. The CDR3 loop reads CASSYDSNSPLHF. The DNA for the CDR3 is TGTGCCAGCAGTTATGACAGCAATTCACCCCTCCACTTT.

This clone was seen a single time. The V call is TRBV7-3, the J call TRBJ2-7, with D perhaps matching TRBD1 (6 bases). This CDR3 is 13 amino acids long. CDR1 and CDR2 from the germline V gene are SGHTA and FQGTGA. The V end was cut by 0 bases, the J end by 3 bases, with 6 bases between. The CDR3 region has the DNA TGTGCCAGCAGCTTAACAGGGGGCTACGAGCAGTACTTC. Its translation is CASSLTGGYEQYF.

This chain joins TRBV6-1 and TRBJ2-6; D unclear. This CDR3 has 15 residues. V was trimmed by 4 bases and J by 1 base, leaving 8 bases between them. Germline assignment: CDR1 MNHNS and CDR2 SASEGT. CDR3 in DNA: TGTGCCAGCAGTGCAGACTTGTCTGGGGCCAACGTCCTGACTTTC. It yields the protein CASSADLSGANVLTF.

CDR3 in DNA: TGTGCCAGCAGTTACTCATGGACAGGGGGGTACAATGAGCAGTTCTTC. It encodes CASSYSWTGGYNEQFF. The chain employs TRBV6-5 and TRBJ2-1, with TRBD1 matching 10 bases. V trimming: 0 bases; J trimming: 4 bases; junction bases outside the gene matches: 3. The CDR3 runs 16 residues. The germline V gene has CDR1 MNHEY and CDR2 SVGAGI.